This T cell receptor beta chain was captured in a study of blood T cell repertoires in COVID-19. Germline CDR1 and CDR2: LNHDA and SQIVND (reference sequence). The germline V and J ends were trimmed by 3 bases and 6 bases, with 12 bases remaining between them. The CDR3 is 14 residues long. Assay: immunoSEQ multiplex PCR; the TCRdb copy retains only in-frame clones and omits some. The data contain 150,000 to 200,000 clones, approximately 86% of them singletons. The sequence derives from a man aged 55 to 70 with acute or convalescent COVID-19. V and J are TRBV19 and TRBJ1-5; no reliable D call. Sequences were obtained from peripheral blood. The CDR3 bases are TGTGCCAGTAGTATCTCAGGATCAGCTCAGCCCCAGCATTTT. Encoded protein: CASSISGSAQPQHF.